What follows describes a single T cell receptor beta chain. This entry is derived from a study of blood T cell repertoires in COVID-19. Study background: Nucleic acid was either cDNA or gDNA, and it came from T cells, B-cell-depleted T cells, or PBMCs.

From germline, CDR1 is KGHSH and CDR2 LQKENI. V dropped 2 bases and J dropped 4 bases, with 18 bases sitting between them. The length of the CDR3 is 16 residues. Clones were sequenced by immunoSEQ multiplex PCR, and TCRdb holds only the in-frame ones, with some missing. The table has approximately 470,000 clones, roughly 87% seen once. Sequencing input: PBMCs or T cells enriched from blood (not recorded which). This sequence originates from a woman between 18 and 29 years old who had recovered from COVID-19. The chain joins TRBV18 to TRBJ2-7; D is perhaps TRBD1 (5 bases). This chain's CDR3 is CASSPRTPLQTYEQYF. The CDR3 bases are TGTGCCAGCTCACCAAGGACACCCCTACAGACGTACGAGCAGTACTTC.